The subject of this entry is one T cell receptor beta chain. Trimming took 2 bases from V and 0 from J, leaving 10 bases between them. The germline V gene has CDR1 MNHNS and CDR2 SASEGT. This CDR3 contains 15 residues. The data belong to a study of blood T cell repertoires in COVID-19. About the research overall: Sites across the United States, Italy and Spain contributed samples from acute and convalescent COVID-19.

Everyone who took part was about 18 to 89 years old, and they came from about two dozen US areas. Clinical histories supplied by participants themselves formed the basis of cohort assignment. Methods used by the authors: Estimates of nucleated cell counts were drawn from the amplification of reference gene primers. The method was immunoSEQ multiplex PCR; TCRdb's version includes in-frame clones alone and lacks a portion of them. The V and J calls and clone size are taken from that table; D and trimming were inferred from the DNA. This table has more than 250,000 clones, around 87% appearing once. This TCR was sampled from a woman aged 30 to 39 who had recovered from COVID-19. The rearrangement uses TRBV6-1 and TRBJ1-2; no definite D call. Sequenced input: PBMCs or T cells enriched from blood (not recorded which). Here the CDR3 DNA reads TGTGCCAGCAGTGAAAAACATGACACTAACTATGGCTACACCTTC. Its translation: CASSEKHDTNYGYTF.